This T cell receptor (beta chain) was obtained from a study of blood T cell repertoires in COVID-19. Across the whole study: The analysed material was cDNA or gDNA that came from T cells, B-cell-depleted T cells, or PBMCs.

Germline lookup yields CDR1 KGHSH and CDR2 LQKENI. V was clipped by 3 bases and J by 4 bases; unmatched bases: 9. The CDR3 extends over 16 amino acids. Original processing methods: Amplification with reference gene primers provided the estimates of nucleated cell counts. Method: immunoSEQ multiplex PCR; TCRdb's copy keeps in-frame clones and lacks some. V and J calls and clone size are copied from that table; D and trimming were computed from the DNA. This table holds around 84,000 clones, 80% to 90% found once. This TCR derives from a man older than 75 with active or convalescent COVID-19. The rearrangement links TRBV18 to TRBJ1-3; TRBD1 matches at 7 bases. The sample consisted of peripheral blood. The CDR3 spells CASSPNRRDRGNTIYF. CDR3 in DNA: TGTGCCAGCTCACCTAATAGGCGGGACAGAGGAAACACCATATATTTT. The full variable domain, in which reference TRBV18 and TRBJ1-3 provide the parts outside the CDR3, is NAGVMQNPRHLVRRRGQEARLRCSPMKGHSHVYWYRQLPEEGLKFMVYLQKENIIDESGMPKERFSAEFPKEGPSILRIQQVVRGDSAAYFCASSPNRRDRGNTIYFGEGSWLTVV.